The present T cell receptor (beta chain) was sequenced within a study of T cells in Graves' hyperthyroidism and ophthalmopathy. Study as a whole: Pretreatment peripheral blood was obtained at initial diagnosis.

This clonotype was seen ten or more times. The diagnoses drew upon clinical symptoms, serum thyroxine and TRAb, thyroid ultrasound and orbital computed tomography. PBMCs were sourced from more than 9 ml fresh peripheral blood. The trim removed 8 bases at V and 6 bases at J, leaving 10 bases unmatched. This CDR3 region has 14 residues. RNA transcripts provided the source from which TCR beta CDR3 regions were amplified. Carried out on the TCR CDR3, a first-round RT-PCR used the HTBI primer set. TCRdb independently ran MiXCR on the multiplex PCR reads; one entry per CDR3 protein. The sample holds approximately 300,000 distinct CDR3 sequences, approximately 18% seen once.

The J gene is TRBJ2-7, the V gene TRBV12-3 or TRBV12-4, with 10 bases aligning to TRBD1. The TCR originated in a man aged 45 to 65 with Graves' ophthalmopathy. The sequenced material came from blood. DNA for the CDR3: TGTGCCAGCTCCTTCGGGACAGGGGTTACCGAGCAGTACTTC. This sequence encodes CASSFGTGVTEQYF.